Listed below are T cell receptor beta chains from one sample, sequenced in a study of human T cells and chemical hapten exposure. One entry per CDR3 protein results from TCRdb running MiXCR on the RACE reads. In the table there are roughly 52,000 distinct CDR3 sequences, approximately 10% of which are singletons. Sequenced material: whole blood, taken in connection with sensitization to the hapten diphenylcyclopropenone (DPC). These receptors were collected from a woman aged 40 to 50 with alopecia areata. Some clones in this sample may be carry-over from other donors' samples. The CDR3 runs from the conserved cysteine through the conserved F or W. D genes are given only for firm matches. The size entry is marked missing in some rows and otherwise reads once, few, many or a size class.

>.|many|TRBJ2-1|TRBV29-1
TGCAGCGTTGATACGCGCGAAGAATCCTACAATGAGCAGTTCTTC
CSVDTREESYNEQFF
>TRBD2|few|TRBJ2-1|TRBV10-3
TGTGCCATCGCGAGACTAGCGGGGGAGGATGAGCAGTTCTTC
CAIARLAGEDEQFF
>.|many|TRBJ1-6|TRBV12-3/TRBV12-4
TGTGCCAGCAGTCCGGGCCCCAATTCACCCCTCCACTTT
CASSPGPNSPLHF
>.|.|TRBJ2-2|TRBV11-3
TGTGCCAGCAGCTACAACAGGGTCGCCGGGGAGCTGTTTTTT
CASSYNRVAGELFF
>.|few|TRBJ1-6|TRBV3-1
TGTGCCACCCGGCGAGGGAATTCACCCCTCCACTTT
CATRRGNSPLHF
>.|few|TRBJ2-3|TRBV18
TGTGCCAGCTCACCACGACAAAAAGATACGCAGTATTTT
CASSPRQKDTQYF
>.|few|TRBJ2-5|TRBV7-9
TGTGCCAGCAGCTTAGTTGCTCGACTACTCGGGCAAGAGACCCAGTACTTC
CASSLVARLLGQETQYF
>.|many|TRBJ2-2|TRBV7-9
TGTGCCAGCAGCCAAGACTACCTCACCGGGGAGCTGTTTTTT
CASSQDYLTGELFF
>.|few|TRBJ1-1|TRBV14
TGTGCCAGCAGCCAAGGTTCCGGGGCTCGAGCCGCTTTCTTT
CASSQGSGARAAFF
>.|few|TRBJ2-5|TRBV11-2
TGTGCCAGCAGCTTAGGAGGGGACTTTCAAGAGACCCAGTACTTC
CASSLGGDFQETQYF
>.|few|TRBJ2-7|TRBV6-1
TGTGCCAGCGGGAGCTACGAGCAGTACTTC
CASGSYEQYF
>.|many|TRBJ1-3|TRBV7-9
TGTGCCAGCAGCTTAGGGACCGAGGGAAACACCATATATTTT
CASSLGTEGNTIYF
>TRBD2|few|TRBJ2-7|TRBV6-1
TGTGCCAGCAGTGAAGCGCTTCGGGGCGGGAGGTTGTTCGAGCAGTACTTC
CASSEALRGGRLFEQYF
>.|.|TRBJ2-7|TRBV3-1
TGTGCCAGCAGCCAAGGCTATCGCGAGCAGTACTTC
CASSQGYREQYF
>TRBD1|many|TRBJ2-5|TRBV29-1
TGCAGCGTTGGAACTAAAGGGGGCCGGGAGACCCAGTACTTC
CSVGTKGGRETQYF
>.|many|TRBJ2-4|TRBV28
TGTGCCAGCACCATCCCCGGTCCAAACATTCAGTACTTC
CASTIPGPNIQYF
>.|few|TRBJ2-1|TRBV18
TGTGCCAGCTCACTTGATAGCGGTGAGCAGTTCTTC
CASSLDSGEQFF
>.|many|TRBJ2-1|TRBV18
TGTGCCAGCTCCTTGGGGAAAGGGAACTACAATGAGCAGTTCTTC
CASSLGKGNYNEQFF
>.|few|TRBJ2-2|TRBV2
TGTGCCAGCAACCTGGGTCGGTCCGGGGAGCTGTTTTTT
CASNLGRSGELFF
>.|many|TRBJ2-2|TRBV7-9
TGTGCCAGCAGCCCCGGCAGGGGAGAATCCGGGGAGCTGTTTTTT
CASSPGRGESGELFF
>TRBD1|few|TRBJ2-6|TRBV29-1
TGCAGCGTACCCGGGACAGGGGGCCTTGAGGCCAACGTCCTGACTTTC
CSVPGTGGLEANVLTF
>.|many|TRBJ1-1|TRBV7-6
TGTGCCAGCAGCTCACAGGACATTTTTTTGAACACTGAAGCTTTCTTT
CASSSQDIFLNTEAFF
>.|many|TRBJ2-1|TRBV12-3/TRBV12-4
TGTGCCAGCAGTTTTCGGCTAGCTGGCAATGAGCAGTTCTTC
CASSFRLAGNEQFF
>TRBD1|many|TRBJ2-7|TRBV4-3
TGCGCCAGCAGCCGGACAGGGAGCGAGCAGTACTTC
CASSRTGSEQYF
>TRBD2|.|TRBJ2-5|TRBV7-8
TGTGCCAGCAGCTTACAGAGCGGGAGCGGAGAGACCCAGTACTTC
CASSLQSGSGETQYF
>.|few|TRBJ1-4|TRBV5-5
TGTGCCAGCAGCCGTCTCCCGACGATGACTAATGAAAAACTGTTTTTT
CASSRLPTMTNEKLFF
>TRBD2|.|TRBJ2-7|TRBV28
TGTGCCAGCAGCCCAGCGGGGGCGGGCTACGAGCAGTACTTC
CASSPAGAGYEQYF
>.|.|TRBJ2-7|TRBV5-4
TGTGCCAGCAGCCCCGGAGCGTCTCACACTATCGAGCAGTACTTC
CASSPGASHTIEQYF
>.|medium-sized|TRBJ1-1|TRBV12-3/TRBV12-4
TGTGCCAGCAGTCCCGCAGGGAATCAGAACACTGAAGCTTTCTTT
CASSPAGNQNTEAFF
>.|few|TRBJ2-7|TRBV9
TGTGCCAGCAGCGTAGCCACAGGTGGCTACGAGCAGTACTTC
CASSVATGGYEQYF
>TRBD2|.|TRBJ2-2|TRBV6-4
TGTGCCAGCAGTCCTTCCGGGACTAGCGGGAGGAGGGTGCCACCCGGGGAGCTGTTTTTT
CASSPSGTSGRRVPPGELFF
>TRBD2|many|TRBJ2-7|TRBV6-5
TGTGCCAGCAGTTACCAGGGCGGGGGACTCTACGAGCAGTACTTC
CASSYQGGGLYEQYF
>TRBD2|many|TRBJ2-6|TRBV5-1
TGCGCCAGCAGCTCATTTAGCGGGGGTTCCTCTGGGGCCAACGTCCTGACTTTC
CASSSFSGGSSGANVLTF
>.|few|TRBJ2-7|TRBV6-2/TRBV6-3
TGTGCCAGCGCGGGGATTTGGGGTCCCTACGAGCAGTACTTC
CASAGIWGPYEQYF
>TRBD2|.|TRBJ2-1|TRBV12-3/TRBV12-4
TGTGCCAGCAGTTTAAGGACTAGCGGACTCAATGAGCAGTTCTTC
CASSLRTSGLNEQFF
>.|.|TRBJ1-1|TRBV28
TGTGCCAGCAGCCCCCAAAAGGGGGGGACTGAAGCTTTCTTT
CASSPQKGGTEAFF
>.|few|TRBJ1-6|TRBV10-2
TGCGCCAGCAGTGCCCAGGGAAATTCACCCCTCCACTTT
CASSAQGNSPLHF
>.|few|TRBJ1-3|TRBV3-1
TGTGCCAGCAGCAAGACAGCCGGAGCGGGAAACACCATATATTTT
CASSKTAGAGNTIYF
>TRBD1|.|TRBJ2-1|TRBV9
TGTGCCAGCAGCGTAGCCGGACAGGCTTACAATGAGCAGTTCTTC
CASSVAGQAYNEQFF
>.|.|TRBJ2-7|TRBV28
TGTGCCAGCAGTCCCGGGGCCTACGGCTACGAGCAGTACTTC
CASSPGAYGYEQYF
>TRBD1|few|TRBJ1-2|TRBV2
TGTGCCAGCAGTGGGACAGGGCGAAGCTATGGCTACACCTTC
CASSGTGRSYGYTF
>.|few|TRBJ1-2|TRBV7-9
TGTGCCAGCAGCTTATTACATGCGGAAACTAACTATGGCTACACCTTC
CASSLLHAETNYGYTF
>.|.|TRBJ1-2|TRBV18
TGTGCCAGCTCACCCCGGACAGAAGGAGCTAACTATGGCTACACCTTC
CASSPRTEGANYGYTF
>TRBD1|many|TRBJ2-7|TRBV5-1
TGCGCCAGCAGCTTCGGGACAGGGGGCATGGACGAGCAGTACTTC
CASSFGTGGMDEQYF
>TRBD1|.|TRBJ2-7|TRBV7-9
TGTGCCAGCAGCTTCGCGACAGGGAACGAGCAGTACTTC
CASSFATGNEQYF
>.|many|TRBJ1-2|TRBV5-1
TGCGCCAGCAGCTTGGCCGCCTTCGGGGACTATGGCTACACCTTC
CASSLAAFGDYGYTF
>.|.|TRBJ2-2|TRBV20-1
TGCAGTGCTAGAGTCAGGGGAAGACTCACCGGGGAGCTGTTTTTT
CSARVRGRLTGELFF
>TRBD1|few|TRBJ2-5|TRBV29-1
TGCAGCGTCGCCGGGACAGGGGGCGCGGAGACCCAGTACTTC
CSVAGTGGAETQYF